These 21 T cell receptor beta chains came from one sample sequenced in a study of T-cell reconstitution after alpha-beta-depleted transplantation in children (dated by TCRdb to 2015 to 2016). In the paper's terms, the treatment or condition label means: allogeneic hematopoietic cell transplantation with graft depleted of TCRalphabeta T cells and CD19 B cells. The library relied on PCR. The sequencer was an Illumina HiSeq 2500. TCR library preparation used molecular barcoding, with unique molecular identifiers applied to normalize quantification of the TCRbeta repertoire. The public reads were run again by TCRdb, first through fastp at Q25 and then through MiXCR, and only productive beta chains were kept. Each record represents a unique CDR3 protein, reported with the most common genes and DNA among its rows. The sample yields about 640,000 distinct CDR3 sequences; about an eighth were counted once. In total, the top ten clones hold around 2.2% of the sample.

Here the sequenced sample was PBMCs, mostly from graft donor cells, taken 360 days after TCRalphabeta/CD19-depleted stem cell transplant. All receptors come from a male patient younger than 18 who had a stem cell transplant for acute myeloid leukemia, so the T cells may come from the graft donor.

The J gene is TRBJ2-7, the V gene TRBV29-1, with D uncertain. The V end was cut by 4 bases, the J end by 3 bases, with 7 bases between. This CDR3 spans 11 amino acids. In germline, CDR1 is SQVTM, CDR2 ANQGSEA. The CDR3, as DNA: TGCAGCGTTGGAATGGACTACGAGCAGTACTTC. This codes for CSVGMDYEQYF.

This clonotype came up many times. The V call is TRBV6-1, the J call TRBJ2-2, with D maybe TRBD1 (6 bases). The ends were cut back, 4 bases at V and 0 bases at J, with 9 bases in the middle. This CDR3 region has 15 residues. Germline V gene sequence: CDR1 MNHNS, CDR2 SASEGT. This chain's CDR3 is CASSATGTNTGELFF. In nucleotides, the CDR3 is TGTGCCAGCAGTGCCACAGGGACGAACACCGGGGAGCTGTTTTTT.

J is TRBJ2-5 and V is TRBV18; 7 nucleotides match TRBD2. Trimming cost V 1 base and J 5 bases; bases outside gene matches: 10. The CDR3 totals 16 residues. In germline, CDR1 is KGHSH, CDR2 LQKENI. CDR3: CASSPLPVGGPETQYF. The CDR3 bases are TGTGCCAGCTCACCACTACCCGTGGGAGGGCCTGAGACCCAGTACTTC. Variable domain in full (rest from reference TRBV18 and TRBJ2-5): NAGVMQNPRHLVRRRGQEARLRCSPMKGHSHVYWYRQLPEEGLKFMVYLQKENIIDESGMPKERFSAEFPKEGPSILRIQQVVRGDSAAYFCASSPLPVGGPETQYFGPGTRLLVL.

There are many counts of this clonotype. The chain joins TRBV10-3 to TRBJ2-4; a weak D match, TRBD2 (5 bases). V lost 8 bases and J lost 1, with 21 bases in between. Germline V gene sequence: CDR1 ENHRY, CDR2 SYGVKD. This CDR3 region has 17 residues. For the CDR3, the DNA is TGTGCCATCGGGGATGGAGGAATGTATGAGGCCAAAAACATTCAGTACTTC. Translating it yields CAIGDGGMYEAKNIQYF.

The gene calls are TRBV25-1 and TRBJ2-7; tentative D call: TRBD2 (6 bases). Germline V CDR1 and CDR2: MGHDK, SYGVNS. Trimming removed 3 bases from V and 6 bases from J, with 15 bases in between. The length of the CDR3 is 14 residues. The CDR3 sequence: CASSDTGEDGEQYF. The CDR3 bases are TGTGCCAGCAGTGACACGGGGGAGGATGGCGAGCAGTACTTC.

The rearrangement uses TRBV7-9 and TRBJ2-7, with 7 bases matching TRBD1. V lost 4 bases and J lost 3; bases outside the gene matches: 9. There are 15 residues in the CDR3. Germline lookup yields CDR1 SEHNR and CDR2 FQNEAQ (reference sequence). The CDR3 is CASSSRQGIIYEQYF. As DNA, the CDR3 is TGTGCCAGCAGCTCGAGACAGGGAATTATCTACGAGCAGTACTTC.

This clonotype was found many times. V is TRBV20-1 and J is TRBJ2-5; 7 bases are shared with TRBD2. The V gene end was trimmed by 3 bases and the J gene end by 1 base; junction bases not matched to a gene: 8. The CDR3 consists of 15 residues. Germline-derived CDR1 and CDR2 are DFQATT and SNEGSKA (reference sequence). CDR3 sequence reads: CSARGGRGSQETQYF. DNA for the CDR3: TGCAGTGCTAGGGGCGGGAGAGGGTCCCAAGAGACCCAGTACTTC.

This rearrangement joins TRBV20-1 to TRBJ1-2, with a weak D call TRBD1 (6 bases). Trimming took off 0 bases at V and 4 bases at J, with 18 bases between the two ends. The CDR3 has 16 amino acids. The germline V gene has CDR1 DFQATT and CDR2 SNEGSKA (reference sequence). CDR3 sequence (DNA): TGCAGTGCTAGAGATCGCGGGGGCGTCCCCTTCTATGGCTACACCTTC. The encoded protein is CSARDRGGVPFYGYTF.

The CDR3 region has the DNA TGTGCCAGCAGTCTGGGACAGGAGTACGAGCAGTACTTC. Residues: CASSLGQEYEQYF. The chain carries TRBV28 and TRBJ2-7, with 8 bases that match TRBD1. Germline CDR1 reads MDHEN; CDR2 reads SYDVKM. The CDR3 runs 13 residues. V was clipped by 5 bases and J by 4 bases; unmatched bases: 4.

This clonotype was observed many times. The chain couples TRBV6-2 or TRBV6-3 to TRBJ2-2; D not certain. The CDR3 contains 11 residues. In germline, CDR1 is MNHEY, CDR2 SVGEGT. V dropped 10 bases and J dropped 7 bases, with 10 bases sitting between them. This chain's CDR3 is CATTRVGELFF. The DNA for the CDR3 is TGTGCCACCACCCGCGTCGGGGAGCTGTTTTTT.

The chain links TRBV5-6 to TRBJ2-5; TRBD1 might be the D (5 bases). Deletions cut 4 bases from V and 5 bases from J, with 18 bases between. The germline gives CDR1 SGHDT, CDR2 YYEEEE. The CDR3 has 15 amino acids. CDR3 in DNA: TGTGCCAGCAGCCCTGGTCGGACACAGTTCGAGACCCAGTACTTC. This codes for CASSPGRTQFETQYF.

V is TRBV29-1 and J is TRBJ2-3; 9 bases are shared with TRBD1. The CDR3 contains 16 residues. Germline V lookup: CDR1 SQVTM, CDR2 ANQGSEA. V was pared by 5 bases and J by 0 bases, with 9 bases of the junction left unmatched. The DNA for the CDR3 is TGCAGCGTTATAGGGGACAGGGACCCTAGCACAGATACGCAGTATTTT. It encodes CSVIGDRDPSTDTQYF.

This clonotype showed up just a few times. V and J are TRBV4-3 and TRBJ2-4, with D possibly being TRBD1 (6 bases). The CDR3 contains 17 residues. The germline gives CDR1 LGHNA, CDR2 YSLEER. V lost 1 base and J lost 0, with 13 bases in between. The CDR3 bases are TGCGCCAGCAGCCAAGCTAGGGGGAATCTAGCCAAAAACATTCAGTACTTC. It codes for CASSQARGNLAKNIQYF.

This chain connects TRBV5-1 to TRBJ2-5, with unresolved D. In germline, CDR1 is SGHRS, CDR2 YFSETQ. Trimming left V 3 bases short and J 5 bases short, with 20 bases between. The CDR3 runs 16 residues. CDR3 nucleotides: TGCGCCAGCAGCTCCCGTCTTGACTCCGGAGACGAGACCCAGTACTTC. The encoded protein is CASSSRLDSGDETQYF. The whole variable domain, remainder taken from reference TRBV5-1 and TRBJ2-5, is KAGVTQTPRYLIKTRGQQVTLSCSPISGHRSVSWYQQTPGQGLQFLFEYFSETQRNKGNFPGRFSGRQFSNSRSEMNVSTLELGDSALYLCASSSRLDSGDETQYFGPGTRLLVL.

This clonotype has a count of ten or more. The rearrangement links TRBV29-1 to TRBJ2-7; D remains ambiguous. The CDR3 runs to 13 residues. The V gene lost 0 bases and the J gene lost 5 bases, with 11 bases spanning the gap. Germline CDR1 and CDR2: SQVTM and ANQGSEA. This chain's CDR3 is CSVEDYGRHEQYF. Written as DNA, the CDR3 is TGCAGCGTTGAAGACTACGGAAGGCACGAGCAGTACTTC.

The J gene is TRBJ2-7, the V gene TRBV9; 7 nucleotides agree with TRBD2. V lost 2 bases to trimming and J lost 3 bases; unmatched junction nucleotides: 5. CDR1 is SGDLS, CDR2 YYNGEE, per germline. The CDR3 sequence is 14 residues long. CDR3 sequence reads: CASSVGGSDYEQYF. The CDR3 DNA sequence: TGTGCCAGCAGCGTCGGCGGGAGTGACTACGAGCAGTACTTC.

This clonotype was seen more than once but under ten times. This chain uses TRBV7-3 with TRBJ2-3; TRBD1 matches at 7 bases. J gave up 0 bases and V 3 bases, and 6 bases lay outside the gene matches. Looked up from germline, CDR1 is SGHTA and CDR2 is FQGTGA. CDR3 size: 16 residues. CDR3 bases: TGTGCCAGCAGCTTGGACCAGGGGGTGAGCACAGATACGCAGTATTTT. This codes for CASSLDQGVSTDTQYF.

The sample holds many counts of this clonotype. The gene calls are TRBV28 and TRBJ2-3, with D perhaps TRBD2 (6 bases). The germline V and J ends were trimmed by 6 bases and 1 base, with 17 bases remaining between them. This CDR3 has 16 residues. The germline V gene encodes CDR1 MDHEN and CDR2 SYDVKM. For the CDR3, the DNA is TGTGCCAGCAGACCATCGGGGACTGGACGCACAGATACGCAGTATTTT. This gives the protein CASRPSGTGRTDTQYF.

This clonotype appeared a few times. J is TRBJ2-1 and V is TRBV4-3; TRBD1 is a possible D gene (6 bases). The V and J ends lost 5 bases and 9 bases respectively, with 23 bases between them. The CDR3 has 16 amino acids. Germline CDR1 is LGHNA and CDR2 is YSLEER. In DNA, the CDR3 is TGCGCCAGCAGCACGGCCAAGCAGGGGCCATTACGTGAGCAGTTCTTC. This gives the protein CASSTAKQGPLREQFF.

The CDR3 loop is CSASRLAGQGETQYF. The DNA for the CDR3 is TGCAGTGCTAGCCGACTAGCGGGACAGGGGGAGACCCAGTACTTC. The rearrangement uses TRBV20-1 and TRBJ2-5; tentative D call: TRBD2 (11 bases). This CDR3 comprises 15 residues. CDR1 DFQATT and CDR2 SNEGSKA come from the germline V gene (reference sequence). Trimming removed 3 bases at V and 5 bases at J, with 19 bases between.

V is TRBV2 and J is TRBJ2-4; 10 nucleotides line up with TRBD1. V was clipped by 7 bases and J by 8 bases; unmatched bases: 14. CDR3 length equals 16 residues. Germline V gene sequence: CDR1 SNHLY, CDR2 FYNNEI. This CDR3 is CASTRQGAPVLDIQYF. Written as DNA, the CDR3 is TGTGCCAGCACTAGACAGGGGGCGCCGGTATTGGACATTCAGTACTTC.